One sample yielded the 25 T cell receptor beta chains listed below, sequenced in a study of breast tumors, draining lymph nodes, adjacent tissues. Via MiXCR, TCRdb re-called the multiplex PCR reads, giving one row per CDR3 protein. The data show tens of thousands of distinct CDR3 sequences, roughly a fifth seen once. The lymph nodes were axillary draining lymph nodes from breast cancer patients. The sample consisted of axillary lymph node tissue. The receptor set was obtained from a female donor with breast cancer. Some clones in this sample may be carry-over from other donors' samples.

This clonotype was detected many times. The rearrangement joins TRBV15 to TRBJ1-5; D unclear. Trimming shortened V by 0 bases and J by 6 bases, and 15 bases separated the two germline ends. The CDR3 is made up of 16 amino acids. CDR1 is LNHNV and CDR2 is YYDKDF in the germline V gene (reference sequence). In DNA form, the CDR3 reads TGTGCCACCAGCAGAGAGGGCCTAACGGGTGGTCAGCCCCAGCATTTT. Protein product: CATSREGLTGGQPQHF.

Concerning this clonotype: At one end the junction does not follow the germline gene, possibly because of a read error. The CDR3 DNA is TGTGCCAGCAGGCAAGATGGGAGGCAGTACTTC. As protein: CASRQDGRQYF. The chain carries TRBV4-2 and TRBJ2-7; tentative D call: TRBD2 (5 bases). The length of the CDR3 is 11 residues. Germline assignment: CDR1 LGHNA and CDR2 YNFKEQ.

This clonotype was found many times. The chain carries TRBV6-6 and TRBJ2-7, with 7 bases lining up with TRBD2. The germline gives CDR1 MNHNY, CDR2 SVGAGI (reference sequence). Trimming took 6 bases from V and 4 from J; bases not matched to a gene: 15. The CDR3 has 16 residues. In DNA, the CDR3 is TGTGCCAGCAGCCGCGAGCATGGGGGAGGGCCTTACGAGCAGTACTTC. Translating gives CASSREHGGGPYEQYF.

This chain's CDR3 is CASSPSSANTGELFF. CDR3 bases: TGTGCCAGTAGTCCCTCCTCCGCAAACACCGGGGAGCTGTTTTTT. This sequence joins TRBV19 and TRBJ2-2; D is uncertain. Germline V gene lookup returns CDR1 LNHDA and CDR2 SQIVND (reference sequence). This CDR3 contains 15 residues. The germline V and J ends were trimmed by 5 bases and 2 bases, with 12 bases remaining between them.

This clonotype was recorded many times. The rearrangement joins TRBV7-3 to TRBJ2-2, with D unresolved. Germline V CDR1 and CDR2: SGHTA, FQGTGA. V lost 0 bases and J lost 7, with 6 bases in between. The CDR3 sequence is 13 residues long. CDR3 region: CASSLTFDGELFF. CDR3 sequence (DNA): TGTGCCAGCAGCTTAACGTTCGACGGGGAGCTGTTTTTT. Supplemented by reference TRBV7-3 and TRBJ2-2, the full variable domain reads GAGVSQTPSNKVTEKGKYVELRCDPISGHTALYWYRQSLGQGPEFLIYFQGTGAADDSGLPNDRFFAVRPEGSVSTLKIQRTERGDSAVYLCASSLTFDGELFFGEGSRLTVL.

This clonotype was observed at least ten times. This rearrangement joins TRBV20-1 to TRBJ1-6; no reliable D call. The CDR3 loop spans 11 amino acids. V lost 3 bases and J lost 15, with 12 bases in between. CDR1 is DFQATT, CDR2 SNEGSKA, per germline (reference sequence). This CDR3 is CSASGPLGLHF. CDR3 nucleotides: TGCAGTGCTAGTGGCCCATTGGGCCTCCACTTT.

This clonotype was seen many times. The chain employs TRBV7-9 and TRBJ2-5; D unclear. The V and J ends lost 2 bases and 1 base respectively, with 8 bases between them. CDR1 SEHNR and CDR2 FQNEAQ come from the germline V gene (reference sequence). The CDR3 extends over 14 amino acids. This CDR3 is CASSLLTPQETQYF. Here the CDR3 DNA reads TGTGCCAGCAGCTTATTGACGCCCCAAGAGACCCAGTACTTC.

This clonotype was seen repeatedly, ten times or more. The rearrangement links TRBV20-1 to TRBJ2-3, with a weak D call TRBD2 (6 bases). The V gene's germline CDR1 is DFQATT and CDR2 SNEGSKA (reference sequence). This CDR3 contains 15 residues. Deletions cut 0 bases from V and 5 bases from J, with 15 bases between. In nucleotides, the CDR3 is TGCAGTGCTAGAGATTATCCGGGAGTTATAGATACGCAGTATTTT. Its translation: CSARDYPGVIDTQYF.

This clonotype appeared many times. The chain links TRBV5-4 to TRBJ2-1; no clear D. V lost 1 base and J 6 bases, leaving 11 bases between the germline ends. The CDR3 is made up of 14 amino acids. Per the germline V gene, CDR1 is SGHNT and CDR2 is YYREEE (reference sequence). The CDR3 region is CASSLPSRGNEQFF. In DNA, the CDR3 is TGTGCCAGCAGCTTGCCTAGTCGCGGCAATGAGCAGTTCTTC.

Comments on this clonotype: It may be a read error: a sequence one base away is much more abundant. This chain links TRBV12-5 with TRBJ2-7; TRBD2 might be the D (5 bases). Deletions cut 7 bases from V and 2 bases from J, with 9 bases between. This CDR3 is built from 12 residues. Germline values: CDR1 LGHNT, CDR2 FRNRAP. The CDR3 DNA reads as TGTGCTAGTGAGCGAGGGACCTACGAGCAGTACTTC. This translates into CASERGTYEQYF.

This clonotype was recorded many times. This rearrangement joins TRBV15 to TRBJ2-1, with 8 positions matching TRBD2. CDR1 is LNHNV and CDR2 is YYDKDF in the germline V gene (reference sequence). The V segment lost 0 bases and the J segment 8 bases; nucleotides outside the gene matches: 12. This CDR3 has 17 residues. CDR3 nucleotides: TGTGCCACCAGCAGAGATCCCGGCGGGAGGAGGATCCATGAGCAGTTCTTC. This sequence encodes CATSRDPGGRRIHEQFF.

This clonotype showed up many times. The V and J genes are TRBV5-1 and TRBJ2-1; 8 nucleotides line up with TRBD2. V lost 6 bases, J lost 4 bases, and 9 bases stayed unmatched. The CDR3 is 15 amino acids. Germline values: CDR1 SGHRS, CDR2 YFSETQ. The CDR3 loop is CASTTVAGLYNEQFF. CDR3 sequence (DNA): TGCGCCAGCACCACCGTAGCGGGACTGTACAATGAGCAGTTCTTC.

This clonotype was observed many times. The chain combines TRBV6-5 with TRBJ2-3; 7 bases fit TRBD1. Germline V gene sequence: CDR1 MNHEY, CDR2 SVGAGI. The CDR3 has 17 residues. J lost 4 bases, V lost 0 bases, and 10 bases had no gene match. CDR3 sequence (DNA): TGTGCCAGCAGTTACTCTTGGAAGGGGGCTACGTCAGATACGCAGTATTTT. Translation gives CASSYSWKGATSDTQYF.

As regards this clonotype: The germline gene is not matched at one end of the junction; a read error may be the cause. The chain employs TRBV5-5 and TRBJ2-7, with D unresolved. This CDR3 has 17 residues. CDR1 and CDR2 from the germline V gene are SGHKS and YYEKEE (reference sequence). The CDR3 spells CASSLTSIRVSSYGQYF. DNA of the CDR3: TGTGCCAGCAGCTTGACCTCTATTCGGGTGAGCTCCTACGGGCAGTACTTC.

This chain links TRBV19 with TRBJ1-5; weak D call: TRBD1 (5 bases). Trimming cost V 3 bases and J 9 bases, with 12 bases left between them. Germline assignment: CDR1 LNHDA and CDR2 SQIVND (reference sequence). The CDR3 length is 13 residues. The CDR3 nucleotides read TGTGCCAGTAGTATCGGGGCCCGAGGGCCCCAGCATTTT. Translating gives CASSIGARGPQHF.

This clonotype was detected many times. The rearrangement joins TRBV10-3 to TRBJ2-2; TRBD2 might be the D (6 bases). Trimming removed 2 bases from V and 4 bases from J, with 14 bases in between. Germline V gene sequence: CDR1 ENHRY, CDR2 SYGVKD. CDR3 length equals 16 residues. CDR3 DNA: TGTGCCATCAGTGAGGACGGGACTTTAACCACCGGGGAGCTGTTTTTT. Translation gives CAISEDGTLTTGELFF.

This clonotype was seen repeatedly, ten times or more. The chain employs TRBV5-1 and TRBJ2-7, with D maybe TRBD1 (5 bases). Germline V gene data show CDR1 as SGHRS and CDR2 as YFSETQ. The CDR3 extends over 14 amino acids. V gave up 4 bases and J gave up 2 bases, with 13 bases separating them. DNA of the CDR3: TGCGCCAGCAGCACAGGACACAATACCTACGAGCAGTACTTC. It is translated as CASSTGHNTYEQYF.

Ten or more counts support this clonotype. The V gene is TRBV20-1, the J gene TRBJ2-7; D gene uncertain. Trimming stripped 6 bases from V and 0 bases from J, with 9 bases between. The germline CDR1 and CDR2 sequences are DFQATT and SNEGSKA (reference sequence). CDR3 size: 12 residues. CDR3 protein: CSAPDGSYEQYF. In nucleotides, the CDR3 is TGCAGTGCACCGGACGGCTCCTACGAGCAGTACTTC.

A word on this clonotype: A much larger clone differs from this one at a single base, so this may be a read error. The chain couples TRBV4-2 to TRBJ1-5; 7 nucleotides align to TRBD1. Germline V gives CDR1 LGHNA, CDR2 YNFKEQ. CDR3 length equals 15 residues. The J segment lost 7 bases and the V segment lost 2 bases, leaving 8 bases of the junction unmatched. CDR3 protein: CASSQQTGTKQPQHF. The CDR3 DNA reads TGTGCCAGCAGCCAACAGACAGGGACCAAACAGCCCCAGCATTTT.

This clonotype occurred many times. One end of the junction is discordant with germline, which a read error may explain. The chain links TRBV5-4 to TRBJ1-3; TRBD1 matches at 10 bases. The germline V gene has CDR1 SGHNT and CDR2 YYREEE (reference sequence). The CDR3 length is 15 residues. In DNA, the CDR3 is TGTGCCAGCAGCCCCGGGACAGGGGCTGGGAACACCATATATTTT. Translated, it gives CASSPGTGAGNTIYF. The full variable domain, completed using reference TRBV5-4 and TRBJ1-3, is ETGVTQSPTHLIKTRGQQVTLRCSSQSGHNTVSWYQQALGQGPQFIFQYYREEENGRGNFPPRFSGLQFPNYSSELNVNALELDDSALYLCASSPGTGAGNTIYFGEGSWLTVV.

This clonotype was found many times. This rearrangement joins TRBV10-3 to TRBJ2-3; TRBD2 matches at 13 bases. J gave up 0 bases and V 5 bases, and 14 bases lay outside the gene matches. Germline V CDR1 and CDR2: ENHRY, SYGVKD. This CDR3 is built from 20 residues. CDR3 in amino acids: CAISTRGEGTSGMSTDTQYF. DNA of the CDR3: TGTGCCATCAGTACACGGGGAGAGGGGACTAGCGGGATGAGCACAGATACGCAGTATTTT.

In this sample, this clonotype turned up many times. This chain links TRBV7-8 with TRBJ2-1; no definite D call. The CDR3 covers 15 residues. Trimming cost V 5 bases and J 8 bases, with 19 bases left between them. Germline loops: CDR1 SGHVS, CDR2 FQNEAQ. CDR3 loop: CASSPLGVGYYEQFF. DNA for the CDR3: TGTGCCAGCAGCCCCCTTGGGGTTGGGTATTATGAGCAGTTCTTC.

This clonotype occurred many times. This chain joins TRBV24-1 and TRBJ2-1; D may be TRBD1 or TRBD2 (5 bases each). V gave up 2 bases and J gave up 7 bases, with 14 bases separating them. The CDR3 consists of 15 residues. The germline V gene encodes CDR1 KGHDR and CDR2 SFDVKD. CDR3 in amino acids: CATSDSGRIGNEQFF. The DNA of the CDR3 is TGTGCCACCAGTGATTCGGGGCGGATTGGGAATGAGCAGTTCTTC.

The CDR3 nucleotides read TGTGCCAGCAGTTTCGAGATTGAAGCTTTCTTT. This encodes CASSFEIEAFF. V gene TRBV6-7 combines with J gene TRBJ1-1; D is ambiguous. TRBV6-7 is an ORF; its function is uncertain. This CDR3 has 11 residues. Trimming pared 4 bases from V and 7 bases from J, leaving 7 bases between.

This clonotype was recorded at least ten times. The rearrangement joins TRBV20-1 to TRBJ2-7; 12 bases are a match to TRBD2. The CDR3 is 16 amino acids. The V and J ends lost 7 bases and 2 bases, in that order; junction bases with no gene match: 12. From germline, CDR1 is DFQATT and CDR2 SNEGSKA (reference sequence). The CDR3, as DNA: TGCAGTGATGCCTCATCCGGGACTAGCGGGCCCTACGAGCAGTACTTC. Translation: CSDASSGTSGPYEQYF.